The clone carrying this T cell receptor beta chain was counted between two and nine times. Its antigen is not known. Other nucleotide sequences from this sample produce the same CDR3. The data originate from a study of vaccination effects on CD4 cells after COVID-19. At the level of the study: Post-vaccine draws lagged the second dose by a median of 72 days. Overall study findings and caveats: After vaccination of healthy people, only 1 of 255 vaccine-induced clones cross-reacted with common cold coronaviruses.

Assay: immunoSEQ multiplex PCR; the TCRdb copy retains only in-frame clones and omits some. The sample contains about 48,000 clones, about four fifths of which appear only once. This CDR3 has 16 amino acids. V dropped 2 bases and J dropped 1 base, with 12 bases sitting between them. CDR1 is SEHNR, CDR2 FQNEAQ, per germline (reference sequence). Antigen-specific CD4+ T cells expanded by the ViraFEST assay with viral peptide pools were then sequenced. The authors isolated CD4+ T cells after approximately 9 days of culture. Two doses of BNT162b2 or mRNA-1273 vaccine were administered to participants. Cultures used 1.5 million to 2 million PBMC per well, 9.5 to 10 IU/ml IL-2 and roughly 10 ug/ml peptides. In the cultures, half the medium was exchanged for IL-2 medium on days 3 and 7.

The TCR comes from a human donor who received a COVID-19 vaccine. This chain uses TRBV7-9 with TRBJ1-3; possible D gene TRBD1, 6 bases. The sequenced sample was CD4+ T cells from PBMCs cultured with HCoV-OC43 spike peptides, obtained after COVID-19 vaccination. Subset here: HCoV-OC43 spike overlapping peptide pool stimulation. In DNA, the CDR3 is TGTGCCAGCAGCTTATTAGAAGGGGGGTCTGGAAACACCATATATTTT. As protein: CASSLLEGGSGNTIYF.